Listed below are T cell receptor beta chains from one sample, sequenced in a study of a mutant IDH1 vaccine in newly diagnosed glioma. Some clones are missing from TCRdb's copy, which holds only in-frame ones; the method was immunoSEQ multiplex PCR. This table has fewer than 150,000 clones, approximately 87% appearing once. Their antigen targets remain unknown. The sample here was PBMCs, taken from a glioma patient whose treatment included an IDH1 peptide vaccine. The receptors originated from a woman aged 45-65 years with glioma. Both conserved end residues are part of each CDR3. Each record gives: V gene, clone size, D gene, J gene, CDR3 length, CDR3 protein, CDR3 DNA. D genes are given only for firm matches. Not all rows give a size; the values are once, few, many and, for expanded clones, a class.

TRBV28	-	-	TRBJ1-2	14	CASSPWGGQYGYTF	TGTGCCAGCAGTCCTTGGGGCGGGCAGTATGGCTACACCTTC
TRBV9	once	TRBD2	TRBJ2-5	19	CASSVAQRGTSGSKETQYF	TGTGCCAGCAGCGTAGCCCAAAGGGGGACTAGCGGGAGCAAGGAGACCCAGTACTTC
TRBV7-2	-	-	TRBJ1-5	15	CASSWASAWSQPQHF	TGTGCCAGCAGCTGGGCCAGTGCTTGGTCTCAGCCCCAGCATTTT
TRBV10-1	-	-	TRBJ1-2	9	CASTYGYTF	TGCGCCAGCACCTATGGCTACACCTTC
TRBV6-5	-	-	TRBJ2-3	14	CASSTALPTDTQYF	TGTGCCAGCAGCACCGCCCTCCCCACAGATACGCAGTATTTT
TRBV6-5	once	TRBD2	TRBJ2-7	13	CASSYSRGDEQYF	TGTGCCAGCAGTTACTCGCGGGGGGACGAGCAGTACTTC
TRBV27	-	-	TRBJ2-6	15	CASSSGLGGANVLTF	TGTGCCAGCAGCTCTGGTTTGGGGGGGGCCAACGTCCTGACTTTC
TRBV5-5	-	-	TRBJ1-1	14	CASSAEAGRTEAFF	TGTGCCAGCAGCGCTGAGGCTGGGAGGACTGAAGCTTTCTTT
TRBV6-5	-	TRBD2	TRBJ2-3	16	CASSYGLAGATDTQYF	TGTGCCAGCAGTTACGGGCTAGCGGGGGCCACAGATACGCAGTATTTT
TRBV6-1	-	TRBD1	TRBJ1-1	13	CASSEGGRGLAFF	TGTGCCAGCAGTGAAGGGGGCAGGGGGCTAGCTTTCTTT
TRBV7-9	-	-	TRBJ1-1	14	CASSLVGERSEAFF	TGTGCCAGCAGCTTAGTGGGGGAGAGATCTGAAGCTTTCTTT
TRBV30	-	-	TRBJ2-2	14	CAWRLQSPIGELFF	TGTGCCTGGAGGCTCCAGTCTCCAATCGGGGAGCTGTTTTTT